This is a list of T cell receptor beta chains from one sample in a study of T-cell memory formation after mild COVID-19. TCRdb reprocessed the 5' RACE reads with MiXCR, giving one entry per CDR3 protein. The sample records 530,000 or so distinct CDR3 sequences, approximately 15% being singletons. The material sequenced was PBMCs or a T cell subset sorted from them (not recorded which). Receptors were obtained from an adult woman who had mild COVID-19 (a few samples of this study predate the infection). Cell type and time point are not known. CDR3s include the opening cysteine and the closing phenylalanine or tryptophan. Fields, in order: CDR3 protein, CDR3 DNA, clone size, V gene, CDR3 length, J gene, D gene. The D gene is left open where the match is weak. A row's size may be missing; if present it is once, few, many or a size class.

cdr3_aa: CASSPTGGSYGYTF
cdr3_nt: TGTGCCAGCAGCCCAACAGGGGGCAGCTATGGCTACACCTTC
clone_size: few
v_call: TRBV11-2
cdr3_length: 14
j_call: TRBJ1-2
d_call: TRBD1

cdr3_aa: CASSSGTALNNEQFF
cdr3_nt: TGCGCCAGCAGCTCCGGGACAGCGTTAAACAATGAGCAGTTCTTC
clone_size: few
v_call: TRBV5-1
cdr3_length: 15
j_call: TRBJ2-1
d_call: TRBD1

cdr3_aa: CASSGTVETQYF
cdr3_nt: TGCGCCAGCAGCGGAACCGTTGAGACCCAGTACTTC
clone_size: few
v_call: TRBV5-1
cdr3_length: 12
j_call: TRBJ2-5
d_call: -

cdr3_aa: CASSLGATEGQPQHF
cdr3_nt: TGCGCCAGCAGCTTAGGGGCCACAGAGGGTCAGCCCCAGCATTTT
clone_size: few
v_call: TRBV5-1
cdr3_length: 15
j_call: TRBJ1-5
d_call: -

cdr3_aa: CASSLEGQGKGYTF
cdr3_nt: TGTGCCAGCAGCTTAGAGGGACAGGGGAAAGGCTACACCTTC
clone_size: -
v_call: TRBV7-6
cdr3_length: 14
j_call: TRBJ1-2
d_call: TRBD1

cdr3_aa: CASSIRRDAVLYGYTF
cdr3_nt: TGTGCCAGTAGTATTAGGAGGGACGCAGTACTTTATGGCTACACCTTC
clone_size: -
v_call: TRBV19
cdr3_length: 16
j_call: TRBJ1-2
d_call: -

cdr3_aa: CASRRQGRNTEAFF
cdr3_nt: TGTGCCAGCAGGCGACAGGGGCGGAACACTGAAGCTTTCTTT
clone_size: once
v_call: TRBV6-5
cdr3_length: 14
j_call: TRBJ1-1
d_call: TRBD1

cdr3_aa: CAWSTGQGSYTF
cdr3_nt: TGTGCCTGGAGTACCGGACAGGGTTCTTACACCTTC
clone_size: -
v_call: TRBV30
cdr3_length: 12
j_call: TRBJ1-2
d_call: TRBD1

cdr3_aa: CASPGILPGYTF
cdr3_nt: TGTGCCAGCCCCGGGATCCTTCCTGGCTACACCTTC
clone_size: -
v_call: TRBV18
cdr3_length: 12
j_call: TRBJ1-2
d_call: -

cdr3_aa: CASSHAKGGGPQETQYF
cdr3_nt: TGTGCCAGCAGCCACGCGAAAGGCGGGGGTCCCCAAGAGACCCAGTACTTC
clone_size: -
v_call: TRBV3-1
cdr3_length: 17
j_call: TRBJ2-5
d_call: TRBD2

cdr3_aa: CASSLSKLGVEAFF
cdr3_nt: TGTGCCAGCAGTTTATCGAAGTTAGGTGTCGAAGCTTTCTTT
clone_size: few
v_call: TRBV27
cdr3_length: 14
j_call: TRBJ1-1
d_call: -

cdr3_aa: CASSSYSGPFSYEQYF
cdr3_nt: TGTGCCAGCAGCTCCTATAGCGGGCCCTTCTCCTACGAGCAGTACTTC
clone_size: -
v_call: TRBV7-9
cdr3_length: 16
j_call: TRBJ2-7
d_call: TRBD2

cdr3_aa: CASRNYREVTKNIQYF
cdr3_nt: TGTGCCAGCAGGAACTACAGGGAAGTTACCAAAAACATTCAGTACTTC
clone_size: -
v_call: TRBV11-2
cdr3_length: 16
j_call: TRBJ2-4
d_call: -

cdr3_aa: CASMGLAGGSAQF
cdr3_nt: TGTGCCAGTATGGGACTAGCGGGCGGATCTGCCCAATTC
clone_size: few
v_call: TRBV19
cdr3_length: 13
j_call: TRBJ2-7
d_call: TRBD2

cdr3_aa: CASSFVTNTGELFF
cdr3_nt: TGTGCCAGCAGCTTTGTGACGAACACCGGGGAGCTGTTTTTT
clone_size: few
v_call: TRBV7-8
cdr3_length: 14
j_call: TRBJ2-2
d_call: -

cdr3_aa: CASGLVLGQGGNTEAFF
cdr3_nt: TGTGCTAGTGGTTTGGTGTTGGGACAGGGTGGGAACACTGAAGCTTTCTTT
clone_size: -
v_call: TRBV12-5
cdr3_length: 17
j_call: TRBJ1-1
d_call: TRBD1

cdr3_aa: CASSQTFQSYEQYF
cdr3_nt: TGTGCCAGCAGCCAGACCTTCCAATCCTACGAGCAGTACTTC
clone_size: -
v_call: TRBV5-5
cdr3_length: 14
j_call: TRBJ2-7
d_call: -

cdr3_aa: CSAQKAGPTDTQYF
cdr3_nt: TGCAGTGCGCAAAAAGCGGGGCCCACAGATACGCAGTATTTT
clone_size: -
v_call: TRBV20-1
cdr3_length: 14
j_call: TRBJ2-3
d_call: TRBD2

cdr3_aa: CASSQATSGTENYGYTF
cdr3_nt: TGTGCCAGCAGCCAAGCAACGTCTGGGACAGAGAACTATGGCTACACCTTC
clone_size: -
v_call: TRBV3-1
cdr3_length: 17
j_call: TRBJ1-2
d_call: TRBD1

cdr3_aa: CASSSPGGLAGTGELFF
cdr3_nt: TGTGCCAGCAGTTCCCCAGGCGGGCTAGCGGGCACCGGGGAGCTGTTTTTT
clone_size: -
v_call: TRBV12-3/TRBV12-4
cdr3_length: 17
j_call: TRBJ2-2
d_call: TRBD2

cdr3_aa: CASSGTGSIAEAFF
cdr3_nt: TGTGCCAGCAGTGGGACAGGGAGTATCGCTGAAGCTTTCTTT
clone_size: few
v_call: TRBV6-1
cdr3_length: 14
j_call: TRBJ1-1
d_call: TRBD1

cdr3_aa: CASSLAGSGGTGELFF
cdr3_nt: TGTGCCAGCAGCTTAGCGGGTAGCGGTGGCACCGGGGAGCTGTTTTTT
clone_size: few
v_call: TRBV7-2
cdr3_length: 16
j_call: TRBJ2-2
d_call: -

cdr3_aa: CASSSTTLGDTGELFF
cdr3_nt: TGTGCCAGCAGCTCCACGACGTTAGGGGACACCGGGGAGCTGTTTTTT
clone_size: -
v_call: TRBV7-6
cdr3_length: 16
j_call: TRBJ2-2
d_call: -

cdr3_aa: CSVDLSLTDTQYF
cdr3_nt: TGCAGCGTTGATTTGTCTCTGACAGATACGCAGTATTTT
clone_size: -
v_call: TRBV29-1
cdr3_length: 13
j_call: TRBJ2-3
d_call: -

cdr3_aa: CASSAIGAGGGRETQYF
cdr3_nt: TGTGCCAGCAGCGCCATAGGCGCGGGGGGAGGGAGAGAGACCCAGTACTTC
clone_size: -
v_call: TRBV9
cdr3_length: 17
j_call: TRBJ2-5
d_call: TRBD2

cdr3_aa: CASSPRETSDEQYF
cdr3_nt: TGTGCCAGCAGCCCACGTGAGACTAGCGACGAGCAGTACTTC
clone_size: -
v_call: TRBV7-9
cdr3_length: 14
j_call: TRBJ2-7
d_call: TRBD2

cdr3_aa: CASSPGTIQYNEQFF
cdr3_nt: TGTGCCAGCAGCCCCGGGACTATCCAGTACAATGAGCAGTTCTTC
clone_size: -
v_call: TRBV7-8
cdr3_length: 15
j_call: TRBJ2-1
d_call: TRBD2

cdr3_aa: CASSTRAASNQPQHF
cdr3_nt: TGTGCCAGTAGTACGAGGGCAGCTAGCAATCAGCCCCAGCATTTT
clone_size: few
v_call: TRBV19
cdr3_length: 15
j_call: TRBJ1-5
d_call: -

cdr3_aa: CASSLEGRSSYNEQFF
cdr3_nt: TGTGCCAGCAGCTTAGAGGGCAGGTCCTCCTACAATGAGCAGTTCTTC
clone_size: -
v_call: TRBV7-6
cdr3_length: 16
j_call: TRBJ2-1
d_call: -